This T cell receptor beta chain was captured by sequencing in a study of shared clonotypes between healthy human individuals. The sample holds one count of this clone. Its antigen is undetermined. In germline, CDR1 is LGHNA, CDR2 YSLEER. Trimming pared 4 bases from V and 5 bases from J, leaving 17 bases between. The CDR3 loop spans 15 amino acids. The study, taken as a whole, reports: The rarefaction results pointed to incomplete sorted-subset sequencing despite large depth. Exclusively blood specimens were collected; tissue repertoires likely differ.

Clones were sequenced by immunoSEQ multiplex PCR, and TCRdb holds only the in-frame ones, with some missing. The sample lists roughly 2,300,000 clones; 85% to 95% were seen once. All donors were healthy HIV-negative adults lacking recent acute infections or vaccinations. Researchers partitioned CD4+ cells into CD45RA+ naive and CD45RA-negative memory subsets. V and J are TRBV4-3 and TRBJ2-5, with D perhaps TRBD1 (5 bases). This sequence originates from a young man in good health. Some clones in this sample may be carry-over from other donors' samples. The sample consisted of naive CD4+ T cells from PBMCs. Subset given: CD45RA+ positively selected. The CDR3 nucleotides read TGCGCCAGCAGCCCTCGGCAGGGTTCCGGTGAGACCCAGTACTTC. Translating gives CASSPRQGSGETQYF.